This TCR beta chain was identified in a study of cytotoxic CD8 clonotypes in ibrutinib-treated CLL. Germline loops: CDR1 LNHDA, CDR2 SQIVND (reference sequence). The length of the CDR3 is 15 residues. J lost 4 bases, V lost 1 base, and 5 bases had no gene match. Data came from immunoSEQ multiplex PCR; TCRdb stores just in-frame clones and leaves some out. The sample carries 150,000 to 200,000 clones, 70% to 85% recorded once. The source material was PBMCs, sampled after 12 months of ibrutinib treatment. The chain has TRBV19 and TRBJ2-7; 9 bases fit TRBD1. This TCR derives from a human donor with chronic lymphocytic leukemia. The CDR3 is CASSIVGTGQYEQYF. CDR3 nucleotides: TGTGCCAGTAGTATAGTTGGGACAGGGCAATACGAGCAGTACTTC.